These 17 T cell receptor beta chains originate from one sample sequenced in a study of cytomegalovirus exposure and HLA in healthy donors. This table comes from immunoSEQ multiplex PCR, and its TCRdb copy is limited to in-frame clones, with some not included. This sample carries 200,000 to 300,000 clones, about 86% of them seen once, and the ten largest clones take 2.6%. Sequencing used PBMCs. The receptors stem from a man between 18 and 29 years old in good health and CMV-seronegative.

The gene calls are TRBV5-4 and TRBJ2-5; TRBD2 matches 11 bases. The CDR3 runs to 17 residues. V lost 0 bases, J lost 2 bases, and 6 bases stayed unmatched. In germline, CDR1 is SGHNT, CDR2 YYREEE (reference sequence). CDR3 sequence reads: CASSLGLAGGEQETQYF. The CDR3 nucleotides read TGTGCCAGCAGCTTGGGCCTAGCGGGGGGCGAACAAGAGACCCAGTACTTC.

This CDR3 reads CASSYFPGQGEAFF. As DNA, the CDR3 is TGTGCCAGCAGTTATTTCCCGGGACAGGGTGAGGCTTTCTTT. The chain links TRBV6-5 to TRBJ1-1, with 9 bases that match TRBD1. The CDR3 extends over 14 amino acids. Germline CDR1 reads MNHEY; CDR2 reads SVGAGI. After removal of 3 bases from V and 11 bases from J, the junction contained 10 bases not matched to a gene.

The CDR3 DNA follows: TGCGCCAGCAGCCAAGATAACGGCCCTGCGGAAAACATTCAGTACTTC. Residues: CASSQDNGPAENIQYF. The V gene is TRBV4-3, the J gene TRBJ2-4; D gene unclear. This CDR3 contains 16 residues. The V gene's germline CDR1 is LGHNA and CDR2 YSLEER. V lost 0 bases to trimming and J lost 5 bases, with 14 bases between them.

This chain uses TRBV5-6 with TRBJ2-7; TRBD1 aligns across 8 bases. J gave up 12 bases and V 4 bases, and 9 bases lay outside the gene matches. The CDR3 loop spans 12 amino acids. Germline-derived CDR1 and CDR2 are SGHDT and YYEEEE. The CDR3 coding sequence is TGTGCCAGCAGCCAAGACAGGGGCGAATGGTACTTC. This codes for CASSQDRGEWYF.

The chain employs TRBV5-4 and TRBJ2-7; TRBD1 agrees at 7 bases. V shed 9 bases, J shed 2 bases, and the junction held 8 bases outside the gene matches. CDR3 length equals 13 residues. Germline loops: CDR1 SGHNT, CDR2 YYREEE (reference sequence). CDR3 residues: CATRRTGTYEQYF. DNA of the CDR3: TGTGCCACCCGAAGGACAGGCACCTACGAGCAGTACTTC.

This clone has just a few counts. The chain is built from TRBV18 and TRBJ1-6; 10 bases align to TRBD1. V shed 8 bases, J shed 11 bases, and the junction held 9 bases outside the gene matches. Germline V gene data show CDR1 as KGHSH and CDR2 as LQKENI. The CDR3 is 14 residues long. Here the CDR3 DNA reads TGTGCCAGCGCATCAGGGACAGGGGATACACCCCTCCACTTT. It encodes CASASGTGDTPLHF.

The chain employs TRBV11-3 and TRBJ1-5, with TRBD1 identical over 7 bases. With V trimmed by 8 bases and J by 2 bases, 9 bases remained unmatched. The CDR3 covers 15 residues. CDR1 and CDR2 from the germline V gene are SGHNT and YENEEA. CDR3 region: CASRIRQGGNQPQHF. Here the CDR3 DNA reads TGTGCCAGCCGAATACGACAGGGAGGCAATCAGCCCCAGCATTTT.

The CDR3 spells CASSLRGTDPNSPLHF. The CDR3 DNA follows: TGTGCCAGCAGTTTACGGGGGACAGACCCAAATTCACCCCTCCACTTT. The V call is TRBV5-5, the J call TRBJ1-6; TRBD1 matches at 7 bases. The V and J ends lost 5 bases and 7 bases, in that order; junction bases with no gene match: 12. The CDR3 is 16 residues long. CDR1 and CDR2 (germline): SGHKS, YYEKEE (reference sequence).

V and J are TRBV5-1 and TRBJ2-6; the D gene is possibly TRBD1 (6 bases). The germline gives CDR1 SGHRS, CDR2 YFSETQ. V was pared by 2 bases and J by 4 bases, with 19 bases between. The CDR3 extends over 18 amino acids. The CDR3 DNA follows: TGCGCCAGCAGCTTCGACTACCCAGGACAGACCGGGGCCAACGTCCTGACTTTC. Encoded protein: CASSFDYPGQTGANVLTF.

The chain combines TRBV27 with TRBJ2-7, with 13 positions matching TRBD2. V gave up 8 bases and J gave up 2 bases; unmatched junction bases: 6. The germline V gene has CDR1 MNHEY and CDR2 SMNVEV (reference sequence). This CDR3 has 15 residues. The CDR3 is CASWPGLAGPYEQYF. CDR3 in DNA: TGTGCCAGCTGGCCGGGACTAGCGGGGCCCTACGAGCAGTACTTC.

The genes are TRBV5-5 and TRBJ2-5; tentatively, D is TRBD1 (5 bases). V was pared by 1 base and J by 4 bases, with 8 bases between. CDR1 is SGHKS, CDR2 YYEKEE, per germline (reference sequence). CDR3 length equals 13 residues. CDR3 DNA sequence: TGTGCCAGCAGCTTGTCCAGGGTAGAGACCCAGTACTTC. This encodes CASSLSRVETQYF.

The rearrangement joins TRBV5-1 to TRBJ2-3; 8 bases align to TRBD1. The V segment lost 6 bases and the J segment 2 bases; nucleotides outside the gene matches: 5. The CDR3 loop spans 14 amino acids. Germline CDR1 is SGHRS and CDR2 is YFSETQ. The CDR3 protein is CASTRTGTTDTQYF. CDR3 DNA sequence: TGCGCCAGCACAAGGACAGGGACCACAGATACGCAGTATTTT. The variable domain in full, completed from reference TRBV5-1 and TRBJ2-3, reads KAGVTQTPRYLIKTRGQQVTLSCSPISGHRSVSWYQQTPGQGLQFLFEYFSETQRNKGNFPGRFSGRQFSNSRSEMNVSTLELGDSALYLCASTRTGTTDTQYFGPGTRLTVL.

The V gene is TRBV5-6, the J gene TRBJ2-5; a weak D match, TRBD1 (6 bases). V was clipped by 2 bases and J by 5 bases, with 10 bases between them. The CDR3 has 13 amino acids. Germline V gene data show CDR1 as SGHDT and CDR2 as YYEEEE. The CDR3, as DNA: TGTGCCAGCAGCTTCACAGGGTCCGAGACCCAGTACTTC. Its translation: CASSFTGSETQYF.

The chain couples TRBV7-2 to TRBJ2-2; D is perhaps TRBD2 (6 bases). The CDR3 loop spans 17 amino acids. V lost 6 bases to trimming and J lost 8 bases, with 25 bases between them. CDR1 is SGHTA, CDR2 FQGNSA, per germline. CDR3 sequence: CASRLRGTTRALGELFF. The CDR3 nucleotides are TGTGCCAGCAGGCTTAGAGGAACGACTAGGGCGTTAGGGGAGCTGTTTTTT.

V usage is TRBV28 and J usage is TRBJ2-4, with 7 bases that match TRBD1. Germline CDR1 MDHEN, CDR2 SYDVKM. The CDR3 sequence is 17 residues long. V dropped 3 bases and J dropped 5; count of bases not matched to a gene: 13. The CDR3 reads CASSFRDSSPWENIQYF. The DNA of the CDR3 is TGTGCCAGCAGTTTTAGGGACAGTAGTCCTTGGGAAAACATTCAGTACTTC.

The CDR3 DNA follows: TGTGCCAGCAGCGTAGCGGGGGGCCACCAAGAGACCCAGTACTTC. Encoded protein: CASSVAGGHQETQYF. This chain links TRBV9 with TRBJ2-5, with TRBD2 as a possible D gene (7 bases). This CDR3 comprises 15 residues. Germline V gene sequence: CDR1 SGDLS, CDR2 YYNGEE. V lost 0 bases to trimming and J lost 0 bases, with 9 bases between them. Complete variable domain (other parts from reference TRBV9 and TRBJ2-5): DSGVTQTPKHLITATGQRVTLRCSPRSGDLSVYWYQQSLDQGLQFLIQYYNGEERAKGNILERFSAQQFPDLHSELNLSSLELGDSALYFCASSVAGGHQETQYFGPGTRLLVL.

This clone was found once. V is TRBV20-1 and J is TRBJ2-7; D not resolved. Germline V lookup: CDR1 DFQATT, CDR2 SNEGSKA (reference sequence). The length of the CDR3 is 11 residues. V shed 6 bases and J shed 3 bases, with 9 bases lying between them. The DNA for the CDR3 is TGCAGTGCCCCCCTACGCTACGAGCAGTACTTC. It translates to CSAPLRYEQYF.